The following is a TCR beta chain sequence with its context. The antigen is undetermined. The sample comes from a study of a mutant IDH1 vaccine in newly diagnosed glioma. Across the study: Vaccination started 4-6 weeks after radiotherapy alone, or with temozolomide cycles. The sex distribution of treated patients was about 62% male and roughly 40% female, with a mean age of 40.4 years. Every participant had undergone radiotherapy, temozolomide, or both before, and most underwent both.

Germline lookup yields CDR1 MNHNS and CDR2 SASEGT. The CDR3 is 13 residues long. V was clipped by 4 bases and J by 0 bases, with 7 bases between them. The time point is: week 11, during vaccination. A 20-mer mutant IDH1 peptide at 300 ug was injected subcutaneously with topical imiquimod. Every donor had a new WHO grade 3 or 4 astrocytoma that was IDH1-mutant, with loss of nuclear ATRX. Repertoires were generated with immunoSEQ multiplex PCR, while TCRdb's copy carries only in-frame clones and drops some. The top ten clones hold around 5.5% of a sample with around 130,000 clones, over 75% of them seen once.

The chain couples TRBV6-1 to TRBJ2-7, with D unresolved. The TCR comes from a man aged 40-55 years with glioma. The sample was PBMCs, taken from a glioma patient whose treatment included an IDH1 peptide vaccine. CDR3 residues: CASSVGNSYEQYF. CDR3 in DNA: TGTGCCAGCAGTGTAGGGAACTCCTACGAGCAGTACTTC.